This T cell receptor beta chain was observed in a study of CD8 T cells in ankylosing spondylitis. This clonotype appeared a few times. Its antigen is not identified. This CDR3 region has 18 residues. From germline, CDR1 is SGHRS and CDR2 YFSETQ. Trimming removed 0 bases from V and 1 base from J; junction bases left unmatched: 7. Study-wide findings and caveats: Earlier reports found some motif variants in synovial fluid and blood in reactive arthritis. Characteristic of ankylosing spondylitis blood, it appeared, was a TCR beta motif comprising eight highly homologous variants. Reportedly, matched ankylosing spondylitis synovial fluid was significantly enriched for disease-linked clones.

Quantitative barcoded 5'-RACE was used to prepare TCR beta libraries. In TCRdb, the 5' RACE reads were re-called with MiXCR into one record per CDR3 protein. Among hundreds of thousands of distinct CDR3 sequences, about 10% were seen once, and the ten largest hold over 20%. This receptor was taken from a male donor with ankylosing spondylitis or in good health (not recorded which). What was sequenced was blood, either unsorted or a sorted T cell fraction (not recorded which). The chain links TRBV5-1 to TRBJ2-5, with 12 positions matching TRBD2. The DNA for the CDR3 is TGCGCCAGCAGCTTGGGTCGGACTAGCGGGGAGATCCAAGAGACCCAGTACTTC. Protein: CASSLGRTSGEIQETQYF.